Listed below are T cell receptor beta chains from one sample, sequenced in a study of PD-1 blockade in mismatch repair-deficient tumors. Profiled with immunoSEQ multiplex PCR; TCRdb holds only in-frame clones, not every one. The sample lists fewer than 100,000 clones, 65% to 85% occurring once. This material consisted of peripheral blood, taken 12 weeks after starting pembrolizumab. The receptor set was obtained from an adult with mismatch repair-deficient cancer. Each CDR3 is given with its conserved first and last residue. Each record gives: D gene, V gene, J gene, clone size, CDR3 DNA, CDR3 protein. The D gene is left open where the match is weak. Some rows have no size entry. The others give once, few or many, or a class for an expanded clone.

>-|TRBV29-1|TRBJ1-1|-
TGCAGCGTGACAGGCACGAACACTGAAGCTTTCTTT
CSVTGTNTEAFF
>-|TRBV14|TRBJ2-7|-
TGTGCCAGCAGCCAAGAGTCACAGTTCTCCTACGAGCAGTACTTC
CASSQESQFSYEQYF
>TRBD2|TRBV19|TRBJ2-3|-
TGTGCCAGTAGCCTTAGTGGGAGGGCGAAGACCACAGATACGCAGTATTTT
CASSLSGRAKTTDTQYF
>-|TRBV5-6|TRBJ1-1|-
TGTGCCAGCAGCTTGGGTGGCAGACTGAACACTGAAGCTTTCTTT
CASSLGGRLNTEAFF
>TRBD1|TRBV28|TRBJ2-5|once
TGTGCCAGCAGTTTCTTGACAGGGGATGAGACCCAGTACTTC
CASSFLTGDETQYF
>TRBD2|TRBV2|TRBJ2-7|few
TGTGCCAGCAGCCCTGGACTAGCGGGATACTACGAGCAGTACTTC
CASSPGLAGYYEQYF
>-|TRBV2|TRBJ1-2|-
TGTGCCAGCAGTGAAACAGGGCCCCCAGACTATGGCTACACCTTC
CASSETGPPDYGYTF
>-|TRBV19|TRBJ1-1|-
TGTGCCAGTAGTATAAGTCAGATGAACACTGAAGCTTTCTTT
CASSISQMNTEAFF
>-|TRBV2|TRBJ1-4|-
TGTGCCAGCAGTGAAGCGCTTCGGGGGATAGATGAAAAACTGTTTTTT
CASSEALRGIDEKLFF
>-|TRBV11-3|TRBJ1-1|-
TGTGCCAGCAGCTTAGCGTGGGCCTCTAACACTGAAGCTTTCTTT
CASSLAWASNTEAFF
>TRBD1|TRBV27|TRBJ2-7|-
TGTGCCAGCAGTTACGGACAGGGATGGAACTACGAGCAGTACTTC
CASSYGQGWNYEQYF
>TRBD2|TRBV4-1|TRBJ2-1|-
TGCGCCAGCAGCCAAGATTGGGCTAGCGGGGGAGGTGAGCAGTTCTTC
CASSQDWASGGGEQFF
>-|TRBV15|TRBJ1-1|-
TGTGCCACCAGCAGAGATGAGAAGCCAGCGAAGCCTTTCTTT
CATSRDEKPAKPFF
>-|TRBV9|TRBJ1-1|-
TGTGCCAGCAGCGATAGCCCAGACAGGACGGTTGGCACTGAAGCTTTCTTT
CASSDSPDRTVGTEAFF
>-|TRBV5-1|TRBJ1-2|-
TGCGCCAGCAGCTTAGGCCCAGGATACTTGAACTATGGCTACACCTTC
CASSLGPGYLNYGYTF
>-|TRBV30|TRBJ2-7|-
TGTGCCCAATACTTGGAGGGGGCCTACGAGCAGTACTTC
CAQYLEGAYEQYF
>-|TRBV27|TRBJ1-5|-
TGTGCCAGCGCTGTAGAAGGGGCCCTTAGTCAGCCCCAGCATTTT
CASAVEGALSQPQHF
>-|TRBV7-2|TRBJ1-1|-
TGTGCCAGCAGCCCCTATGCAAGGAACACTGAAGCTTTCTTT
CASSPYARNTEAFF
>TRBD2|TRBV27|TRBJ2-3|-
TGTGCCAGCAGTTTAAGATCGCTAGCGGGAGGCGGCACAGATACGCAGTATTTT
CASSLRSLAGGGTDTQYF
>TRBD2|TRBV11-2|TRBJ2-7|-
TGTGCCAGCAGCGCGGGGACTAGCGGTTACTACGAGCAGTACTTC
CASSAGTSGYYEQYF
>-|TRBV19|TRBJ1-1|many
TGTGCCAGTAGTATGCGCAGAGAGAACACTGAAGCTTTCTTT
CASSMRRENTEAFF
>-|TRBV6-1|TRBJ2-1|-
TGTGCCAGCACCAATAGGAGGAATGAGCAGTTCTTC
CASTNRRNEQFF
>-|TRBV9|TRBJ2-3|-
TGTGCCAGCAGCGTAGCAACAGGGCGCACAGATACGCAGTATTTT
CASSVATGRTDTQYF
>-|TRBV30|TRBJ2-6|-
TGTGCCTGGAGTGGACTTTTCCGTACCGGGGCCAACGTCCTGACTTTC
CAWSGLFRTGANVLTF
>TRBD2|TRBV11-3|TRBJ2-1|-
TGTGCCAGCAGCTCCACTAGCGGGTATTCCTACAATGAGCAGTTCTTC
CASSSTSGYSYNEQFF
>-|TRBV19|TRBJ1-1|once
TGTGCCAGTAGTAGACGGGCAGGGACGCAAGCTTTCTTT
CASSRRAGTQAFF
>-|TRBV11-2|TRBJ2-5|-
TGTGCCAGCAGTTCTTCAGGCACGCGGGAGACCCAGTACTTC
CASSSSGTRETQYF
>TRBD1|TRBV19|TRBJ1-2|-
TGTGCCAGTAGTATGGGGACAGGGGACAACTATGGCTACACCTTC
CASSMGTGDNYGYTF
>-|TRBV29-1|TRBJ1-2|-
TGCAGCGCCGGGACGGGCGTTTTGGGCTACACCTTC
CSAGTGVLGYTF
>-|TRBV19|TRBJ1-4|few
TGTGCCAGTAGTATCTCTGCCAGTGATAATGAAAAACTGTTTTTT
CASSISASDNEKLFF
>-|TRBV10-3|TRBJ1-3|-
TGTGCCATCACTCCCCAGGGCCTAGGCTCTGGAAACACCATATATTTT
CAITPQGLGSGNTIYF
>-|TRBV7-2|TRBJ2-3|-
TGTGCCAGCAGCTTCCCGGCCGCCACAGATACGCAGTATTTT
CASSFPAATDTQYF
>-|TRBV6-1|TRBJ2-1|-
TGTGCCAGCAGTGAGTGGCGCCCAAGCTACAATGAGCAGTTCTTC
CASSEWRPSYNEQFF
>-|TRBV25-1|TRBJ2-2|few
TGTGCCAGCAGTGAGAAGGAAATCGGGGAGCTGTTTTTT
CASSEKEIGELFF
>-|TRBV5-4|TRBJ1-5|-
TGTGCCAGCAGCGCTAACGGGGGCAATCAGCCCCAGCATTTT
CASSANGGNQPQHF
>TRBD1|TRBV7-8|TRBJ1-2|few
TGTGCCAGCACGACCGCGGGACAGAGAAACTATGGCTACACCTTC
CASTTAGQRNYGYTF
>-|TRBV4-1|TRBJ1-5|-
TGCGCCAGCAGCCAAGATCTGAATTCGCCCCAGCATTTT
CASSQDLNSPQHF
>TRBD2|TRBV27|TRBJ2-2|-
TGTGCCAGCAGTTTATGGGGACCGGGCGGGAGGACCGGGGAGCTGTTTTTT
CASSLWGPGGRTGELFF
>-|TRBV19|TRBJ2-1|-
TGTGCCAGTAGTTCGGCCTCAGGGAGAGCTGAGCAGTTCTTC
CASSSASGRAEQFF
>-|TRBV11-2|TRBJ2-3|-
TGTGCCAGCAGACCAATCCGGGGAGACGGAGATACGCAGTATTTT
CASRPIRGDGDTQYF
>TRBD1|TRBV5-6|TRBJ1-1|-
TGTGCCAGCAGCAGGACAGGGACTCTTTACACTGAAGCTTTCTTT
CASSRTGTLYTEAFF
>TRBD2|TRBV7-8|TRBJ2-1|-
TGTGCCAGCAGCTTAGTGGTAGCGGGGTCCTTTGGGAATGAGCAGTTCTTC
CASSLVVAGSFGNEQFF
>-|TRBV5-1|TRBJ1-1|-
TGCGCCAGCAGCTACCGGGAGAACACTGAAGCTTTCTTT
CASSYRENTEAFF
>TRBD1|TRBV28|TRBJ2-5|-
TGTGCCAGCAGCATACAGGGGGCAGAGACCCAGTACTTC
CASSIQGAETQYF
>-|TRBV5-4|TRBJ1-3|-
TGTGCCAGCAGCTTGGGTTTATCTGGAAACACCATATATTTT
CASSLGLSGNTIYF
>TRBD1|TRBV5-6|TRBJ1-2|-
TGTGCCAGCCGGACAGGGCGGGCCCACTATGGCTACACCTTC
CASRTGRAHYGYTF
>TRBD2|TRBV7-9|TRBJ2-7|-
TGTGCCAGCAGCCGACTAGCGGGAGTTGACTACGAGCAGTACTTC
CASSRLAGVDYEQYF
>-|TRBV6-5|TRBJ1-1|-
TGTGCCAGCACCTCAGGGCCTGGGGACACTGAAGCTTTCTTT
CASTSGPGDTEAFF
>TRBD1|TRBV18|TRBJ2-1|few
TGTGCCAGCTCCCCTTCTTTATCCGGGACAGGGGGCTTGAATGAGCAGTTCTTC
CASSPSLSGTGGLNEQFF
>-|TRBV7-8|TRBJ2-5|-
TGTGCCAGCAGCTTAGGGGCAGGGGTTGCAGAGACCCAGTACTTC
CASSLGAGVAETQYF
>-|TRBV4-1|TRBJ2-1|-
TGCGCCAGCAGCCAAGATTTAGGAGAGCAGTTCTTC
CASSQDLGEQFF
>-|TRBV23-1|TRBJ2-7|few
TGCGCCAGCACGAAGGCCCCACGCAGGACAGTATCAGCGGGGCCCTACGAGCAGTACTTC
CASTKAPRRTVSAGPYEQYF
>TRBD2|TRBV7-3|TRBJ2-1|few
TGTGCCAGCAGCCTCTATTCTAGCGGGAGTGCGGATGAGCAGTTCTTC
CASSLYSSGSADEQFF
>-|TRBV18|TRBJ1-2|few
TGTGCCAGCTCTCCAAGAGGGACCTCAGGGGGCTACACCTTC
CASSPRGTSGGYTF
>TRBD1|TRBV15|TRBJ1-5|few
TGTGCCACCAGCAGAGAACGGACAGGGTCTAATCAGCCCCAGCATTTT
CATSRERTGSNQPQHF
>-|TRBV9|TRBJ2-7|-
TGTGCCAGCAGCGTAGGGGGTCTCTCCTACGAGCAGTACTTC
CASSVGGLSYEQYF
>-|TRBV9|TRBJ1-5|once
TGTGCCAGCAGCCCGGGGCAGAGCAATCAGCCCCAGCATTTT
CASSPGQSNQPQHF
>TRBD1|TRBV4-1|TRBJ2-2|-
TGCGCCAGCAGCCCGTACGGGACAGCGAACACCGGGGAGCTGTTTTTT
CASSPYGTANTGELFF
>-|TRBV30|TRBJ2-1|-
TGTGCCTGGAGGGGAGGGGGCACATACAATGAGCAGTTCTTC
CAWRGGGTYNEQFF